This TCR beta chain comes out of a study of cytomegalovirus exposure and HLA in healthy donors. As for this clone: Its matching antigen is unknown. The same CDR3 is also encoded by other DNA sequences in this sample.

CDR1 is MDHEN, CDR2 SYDVKM, per germline. Trimming shortened V by 5 bases and J by 4 bases, and 6 bases separated the two germline ends. The CDR3 sequence is 11 residues long. Study-level points and caveats: The finding came from a later analysis; first-cohort TCR clusters tended to co-occur in the 110 or so validation repertoires.

Profiled with immunoSEQ multiplex PCR; TCRdb holds only in-frame clones, not every one. This sample has roughly 300,000 clones, with around 90% found just once. Input material: PBMCs. The chain recombines TRBV28 with TRBJ2-7; D not resolved. The receptor comes from a woman aged 25 to 39 in good health and CMV-seropositive. The CDR3 nucleotides read TGTGCCAGCAGTCACACTTACGAGCAGTACTTC. Protein: CASSHTYEQYF.